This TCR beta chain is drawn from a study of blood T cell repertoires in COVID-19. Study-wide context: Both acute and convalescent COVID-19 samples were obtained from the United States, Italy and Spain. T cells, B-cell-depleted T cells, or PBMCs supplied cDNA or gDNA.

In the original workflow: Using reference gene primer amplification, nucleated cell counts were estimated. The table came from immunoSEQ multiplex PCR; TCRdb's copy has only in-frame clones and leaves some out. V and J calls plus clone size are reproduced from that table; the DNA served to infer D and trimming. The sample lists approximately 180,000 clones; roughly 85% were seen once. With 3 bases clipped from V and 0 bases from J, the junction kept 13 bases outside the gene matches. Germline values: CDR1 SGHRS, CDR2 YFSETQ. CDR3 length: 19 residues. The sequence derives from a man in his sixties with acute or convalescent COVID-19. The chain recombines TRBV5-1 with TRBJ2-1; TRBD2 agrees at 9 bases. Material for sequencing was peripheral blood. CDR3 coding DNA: TGCGCCAGCAGCTCAACGTCGGGACTAGCTAAGAGCTCCTACAATGAGCAGTTCTTC. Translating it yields CASSSTSGLAKSSYNEQFF.